The 15 T cell receptor beta chains below come from one sample, sequenced in a study of blood T cell repertoires in COVID-19. The assay was immunoSEQ multiplex PCR, and TCRdb's table has in-frame clones only and misses some. The table lists approximately 390,000 clones, about 87% of them singletons, with about 2.5% in the top ten. The specimen was peripheral blood. The receptors were gathered from a woman in her fifties or sixties with COVID-19, enrolled during active disease.

This clone showed up just a few times. The rearrangement uses TRBV7-3 and TRBJ1-3, with D uncertain. V was cut by 2 bases and J by 15 bases, with 14 bases left in between. This CDR3 is 12 amino acids long. Per the germline V gene, CDR1 is SGHTA and CDR2 is FQGTGA. The CDR3 DNA reads as TGTGCCAGCAGCTTACCTCCGGGTCCAACATATTTT. This gives the protein CASSLPPGPTYF.

V is TRBV27 and J is TRBJ1-1; 8 bases map to TRBD1. Looked up from germline, CDR1 is MNHEY and CDR2 is SMNVEV (reference sequence). CDR3 length: 15 residues. V lost 6 bases to trimming and J lost 4 bases; unmatched junction nucleotides: 10. The CDR3 spells CASSRRQGAGTEAFF. The CDR3 nucleotides are TGTGCCAGCAGCCGCCGGCAGGGGGCGGGCACTGAAGCTTTCTTT.

This sequence joins TRBV7-9 and TRBJ2-7, with TRBD1 matching over 9 bases. Germline V gene data show CDR1 as SEHNR and CDR2 as FQNEAQ (reference sequence). This CDR3 comprises 13 residues. V lost 5 bases to trimming and J lost 6 bases; unmatched junction nucleotides: 5. CDR3 nucleotide sequence: TGTGCCAGCAGCACAACAGGGGGCATCGAGCAGTACTTC. It yields the protein CASSTTGGIEQYF.

Regarding this clone: The sample holds other DNA sequences that translate to the same CDR3. The chain links TRBV19 to TRBJ1-2; TRBD1 might be the D (5 bases). Per germline, CDR1 LNHDA and CDR2 SQIVND (reference sequence). The CDR3 contains 13 residues. Trimming shortened V by 5 bases and J by 4 bases, and 11 bases separated the two germline ends. The CDR3 sequence: CASSLTGGYGYTF. The CDR3, as DNA: TGTGCCAGTAGTCTAACGGGGGGCTATGGCTACACCTTC.

This clone was found once. The V and J genes are TRBV7-3 and TRBJ2-7; TRBD2 agrees at 12 bases. Unmatched junction bases numbered 5, after V lost 2 bases and J lost 6 bases. CDR1 SGHTA and CDR2 FQGTGA come from the germline V gene. The length of the CDR3 is 15 residues. The CDR3 here is CASSLGLAGGSEQYF. In nucleotides, the CDR3 is TGTGCCAGCAGCTTAGGGCTAGCGGGGGGGTCCGAGCAGTACTTC.

The chain employs TRBV5-4 and TRBJ1-1, with unresolved D. V was cut by 0 bases and J by 1 base, with 10 bases left in between. The CDR3 contains 15 residues. Per the germline V gene, CDR1 is SGHNT and CDR2 is YYREEE (reference sequence). The DNA of the CDR3 is TGTGCCAGCAGCTTGGCCGGTTTCGAGAACACTGAAGCTTTCTTT. Its translation is CASSLAGFENTEAFF.

CDR3 sequence reads: CATSREGLGGEQYF. DNA for the CDR3: TGTGCCACCAGCAGAGAGGGACTAGGGGGGGAGCAGTACTTC. The chain has TRBV15 and TRBJ2-7, with TRBD2 matching 8 bases. Germline V CDR1 and CDR2: LNHNV, YYDKDF (reference sequence). The junction had 5 bases not matched to a gene; V was cut back by 0 bases and J by 7 bases. The CDR3 has 14 residues.

This clone was detected only a few times. The chain couples TRBV15 to TRBJ1-5; D not resolved. The CDR3 length is 13 residues. The V gene lost 0 bases and the J gene lost 6 bases, with 6 bases spanning the gap. Germline V lookup: CDR1 LNHNV, CDR2 YYDKDF (reference sequence). CDR3 nucleotides: TGTGCCACCAGCAGAGATCAGGTTCAGCCCCAGCATTTT. It encodes CATSRDQVQPQHF.

The chain employs TRBV14 and TRBJ1-6, with D unclear. Trimming pared 5 bases from V and 4 bases from J, leaving 12 bases between. The V gene's germline CDR1 is SGHDN and CDR2 FVKESK. The CDR3 extends over 15 amino acids. CDR3 sequence: CASSDRTLYNSPLHF. The CDR3 region has the DNA TGTGCCAGCAGCGACCGGACTCTTTATAATTCACCCCTCCACTTT.

The V gene is TRBV7-9, the J gene TRBJ1-6, with a weak D call TRBD1 (6 bases). The CDR3 loop spans 15 amino acids. The V gene lost 5 bases and the J gene lost 10 bases, with 18 bases spanning the gap. The V gene's germline CDR1 is SEHNR and CDR2 FQNEAQ (reference sequence). The CDR3 protein is CASSESAGVGSPLHF. The DNA of the CDR3 is TGTGCCAGCAGCGAATCCGCAGGGGTCGGGTCACCCCTCCACTTT.

The chain uses TRBV6-5 and TRBJ1-5, with D perhaps TRBD1 (5 bases). Germline V gene lookup returns CDR1 MNHEY and CDR2 SVGAGI. CDR3 size: 15 residues. V was clipped by 6 bases and J by 2 bases, with 14 bases between them. CDR3 loop: CASRGPGGGNQPQHF. The CDR3 DNA reads as TGTGCCAGCAGGGGACCAGGAGGGGGCAATCAGCCCCAGCATTTT.

A few counts support this clone. This rearrangement joins TRBV6-5 to TRBJ1-1; possible D gene TRBD1, 6 bases. The CDR3 extends over 14 amino acids. Per germline, CDR1 MNHEY and CDR2 SVGAGI. Trimming shortened V by 6 bases and J by 0 bases, and 11 bases separated the two germline ends. The CDR3 sequence is CASSLDSLNTEAFF. CDR3 DNA: TGTGCCAGCAGCCTGGACAGCCTGAACACTGAAGCTTTCTTT.

The count of this clone is one. The chain uses TRBV7-2 and TRBJ1-1, with 7 bases fitting TRBD1. V gave up 4 bases and J gave up 5 bases; unmatched junction bases: 7. The CDR3 loop spans 14 amino acids. Germline V gives CDR1 SGHTA, CDR2 FQGNSA. The CDR3 is CASSSTTGVTEAFF. The CDR3 region has the DNA TGTGCCAGCAGCTCAACCACAGGGGTTACTGAAGCTTTCTTT.

The chain uses TRBV27 and TRBJ2-3; 8 nucleotides line up with TRBD2. The V and J ends lost 5 bases and 5 bases, in that order; junction bases with no gene match: 6. Per the germline V gene, CDR1 is MNHEY and CDR2 is SMNVEV (reference sequence). The CDR3 is 14 residues long. CDR3 sequence: CASSVSGEGDTQYF. The CDR3 DNA reads as TGTGCCAGCAGTGTTAGCGGGGAGGGAGATACGCAGTATTTT.

CDR3 in DNA: TGTGCCAGCAGCTCAGGACAGGGAAATTCACCCCTCCACTTT. As protein: CASSSGQGNSPLHF. The chain is built from TRBV7-3 and TRBJ1-6, with 8 positions matching TRBD1. Unmatched junction bases numbered 3, after V lost 4 bases and J lost 7 bases. Germline V lookup: CDR1 SGHTA, CDR2 FQGTGA. There are 14 residues in the CDR3.